A single sample is the source of the 22 T cell receptor beta chains below, sequenced in a study of cytomegalovirus exposure and HLA in healthy donors. Sequencing was performed with immunoSEQ multiplex PCR; in TCRdb, only in-frame clones are kept and a portion is missing. Of about 140,000 clones listed, 80% to 90% are singletons. Sequenced input: PBMCs. The receptors were sampled from a man aged 18 to 30 in good health and CMV-seropositive.

The chain carries TRBV5-4 and TRBJ2-2, with D perhaps matching TRBD2 (6 bases). Looked up from germline, CDR1 is SGHNT and CDR2 is YYREEE (reference sequence). V was cut by 4 bases and J by 3 bases, with 10 bases left in between. The CDR3 spans 14 residues. The DNA of the CDR3 is TGTGCCAGCAGCGAGGGACTTTACACCGGGGAGCTGTTTTTT. This encodes CASSEGLYTGELFF. The full variable domain, with the rest looked up from reference TRBV5-4 and TRBJ2-2, is ETGVTQSPTHLIKTRGQQVTLRCSSQSGHNTVSWYQQALGQGPQFIFQYYREEENGRGNFPPRFSGLQFPNYSSELNVNALELDDSALYLCASSEGLYTGELFFGEGSRLTVL.

The CDR3 sequence is CASSRGFSYEQYF. In DNA form, the CDR3 reads TGCGCCAGCAGTCGAGGTTTCTCCTACGAGCAGTACTTC. The chain recombines TRBV5-1 with TRBJ2-7; D remains unclear. Trimming removed 5 bases at V and 0 bases at J, with 9 bases between. Germline CDR1 is SGHRS and CDR2 is YFSETQ. This CDR3 is built from 13 residues.

The chain carries TRBV6-1 and TRBJ2-7; no reliable D call. The CDR3 covers 13 residues. Looked up from germline, CDR1 is MNHNS and CDR2 is SASEGT. V shed 3 bases and J shed 2 bases, with 8 bases lying between them. CDR3: CASSENRAYEQYF. The CDR3 DNA follows: TGTGCCAGCAGTGAGAACAGAGCCTACGAGCAGTACTTC.

This clone was counted a few times. The chain employs TRBV4-1 and TRBJ1-2; D is undetermined. Germline V gene sequence: CDR1 MGHRA, CDR2 YSYEKL. Between the trimmed V and J ends, which lost 1 base and 6 bases, there was a span of 9 bases. The CDR3 extends over 13 amino acids. DNA of the CDR3: TGCGCCAGCAGCCAAGGTAACGGGAATGGCTACACCTTC. Protein sequence: CASSQGNGNGYTF.

The rearrangement joins TRBV11-3 to TRBJ2-1; TRBD1 agrees at 9 bases. V gave up 3 bases and J gave up 7 bases; unmatched junction bases: 16. The V gene's germline CDR1 is SGHNT and CDR2 YENEEA. The CDR3 extends over 18 amino acids. CDR3 nucleotides: TGTGCCAGCAGCTTGGGGACTTTCGGACAGGGGACGGGGAATGAGCAGTTCTTC. Translating gives CASSLGTFGQGTGNEQFF.

J is TRBJ2-7 and V is TRBV4-1; TRBD1 agrees at 11 bases. The CDR3 covers 14 residues. Trimming cost V 4 bases and J 1 base; bases outside gene matches: 0. Germline V gene sequence: CDR1 MGHRA, CDR2 YSYEKL. The CDR3 is CASSRDRGSYEQYF. In nucleotides, the CDR3 is TGCGCCAGCAGCCGGGACAGGGGGTCCTACGAGCAGTACTTC.

This chain joins TRBV2 and TRBJ2-7, with 9 bases fitting TRBD1. CDR1 and CDR2 (germline): SNHLY, FYNNEI. With V trimmed by 7 bases and J by 6 bases, 4 bases remained unmatched. This CDR3 contains 12 residues. This CDR3 reads CASNWDRAEQYF. CDR3 DNA sequence: TGTGCCAGCAACTGGGACAGGGCCGAGCAGTACTTC.

The rearrangement links TRBV5-6 to TRBJ1-5, with no clear D. CDR3 length equals 15 residues. Per the germline V gene, CDR1 is SGHDT and CDR2 is YYEEEE. V dropped 4 bases and J dropped 5 bases, with 16 bases sitting between them. In nucleotides, the CDR3 is TGTGCCAGCAGCCCCCTGGAGGGCAGCTATCAGCCCCAGCATTTT. It codes for CASSPLEGSYQPQHF. Supplemented by reference TRBV5-6 and TRBJ1-5, the full variable domain reads DAGVTQSPTHLIKTRGQQVTLRCSPKSGHDTVSWYQQALGQGPQFIFQYYEEEERQRGNFPDRFSGHQFPNYSSELNVNALLLGDSALYLCASSPLEGSYQPQHFGDGTRLSIL.

The chain has TRBV30 and TRBJ1-1, with D unclear. The CDR3 runs 15 residues. Trimming pared 2 bases from V and 0 bases from J, leaving 13 bases between. Germline values: CDR1 GTSNPN, CDR2 SVGIG (reference sequence). CDR3 in DNA: TGTGCCTGGAGTCCTCACTTGACAATGAACACTGAAGCTTTCTTT. Its translation: CAWSPHLTMNTEAFF. Drawing the rest from reference TRBV30 and TRBJ1-1, the complete variable domain is SQTIHQWPATLVQPVGSPLSLECTVEGTSNPNLYWYRQAAGRGLQLLFYSVGIGQISSEVPQNLSASRPQDRQFILSSKKLLLSDSGFYLCAWSPHLTMNTEAFFGQGTRLTVV.

The chain combines TRBV29-1 with TRBJ2-1; no clear D gene. The V and J ends lost 8 bases and 3 bases respectively, with 8 bases between them. This CDR3 comprises 11 residues. From germline, CDR1 is SQVTM and CDR2 ANQGSEA. Here the CDR3 DNA reads TGCAGCTCTATCTTCTACAATGAGCAGTTCTTC. Protein product: CSSIFYNEQFF.

The chain has TRBV5-1 and TRBJ2-2; 8 positions agree with TRBD1. The germline V gene encodes CDR1 SGHRS and CDR2 YFSETQ. The CDR3 has 15 residues. The V segment lost 3 bases and the J segment 2 bases; nucleotides outside the gene matches: 3. This CDR3 is CASSSGQGNTGELFF. The CDR3 nucleotides are TGCGCCAGCAGCTCCGGACAGGGCAACACCGGGGAGCTGTTTTTT. The complete variable domain, with remaining parts taken from reference TRBV5-1 and TRBJ2-2, reads KAGVTQTPRYLIKTRGQQVTLSCSPISGHRSVSWYQQTPGQGLQFLFEYFSETQRNKGNFPGRFSGRQFSNSRSEMNVSTLELGDSALYLCASSSGQGNTGELFFGEGSRLTVL.

The V call is TRBV4-2, the J call TRBJ2-7; the match to TRBD1 covers 8 bases. The V gene's germline CDR1 is LGHNA and CDR2 YNFKEQ. The ends lost 2 bases at V and 2 bases at J; junction bases unmatched: 11. The CDR3 contains 17 residues. The CDR3 protein is CASSQTSGTGNTYEQYF. DNA for the CDR3: TGTGCCAGCAGCCAAACGTCCGGGACAGGTAATACCTACGAGCAGTACTTC.

In nucleotides, the CDR3 is TGCGCCAGCACCTATGGACAGGGAAACACCATATATTTT. Translated: CASTYGQGNTIYF. This chain joins TRBV4-1 and TRBJ1-3; the D gene is possibly TRBD1 (6 bases). V was clipped by 7 bases and J by 4 bases, with 11 bases between them. Germline CDR1 MGHRA, CDR2 YSYEKL. CDR3 size: 13 residues.

The rearrangement links TRBV29-1 to TRBJ2-1; D unresolved. The CDR3 has 14 amino acids. V lost 4 bases and J 0 bases, leaving 10 bases between the germline ends. Germline CDR1 is SQVTM and CDR2 is ANQGSEA. DNA for the CDR3: TGCAGCGTTGTGAGGCCACTCTCCTACAATGAGCAGTTCTTC. Residues: CSVVRPLSYNEQFF.

The chain joins TRBV6-5 to TRBJ2-1; 9 positions match TRBD2. The CDR3 runs to 15 residues. The germline CDR1 and CDR2 sequences are MNHEY and SVGAGI. J lost 10 bases, V lost 7 bases, and 14 bases had no gene match. The CDR3 loop is CASTHRRGGLDEQFF. In DNA form, the CDR3 reads TGTGCCAGCACCCACAGGCGGGGGGGCCTAGACGAGCAGTTCTTC.

The rearrangement joins TRBV2 to TRBJ1-2, with TRBD1 as a possible D gene (6 bases). V lost 6 bases, J lost 6 bases, and 20 bases lay in between. The CDR3 consists of 15 residues. Germline-derived CDR1 and CDR2 are SNHLY and FYNNEI. The CDR3 nucleotides are TGTGCCAGCAGGAACGACATTGCAGGGGTGGATGGCTACACCTTC. Its protein product is CASRNDIAGVDGYTF. The full variable domain, its missing parts supplied by reference TRBV2 and TRBJ1-2, is EPEVTQTPSHQVTQMGQEVILRCVPISNHLYFYWYRQILGQKVEFLVSFYNNEISEKSEIFDDQFSVERPDGSNFTLKIRSTKLEDSAMYFCASRNDIAGVDGYTFGSGTRLTVV.

The chain employs TRBV29-1 and TRBJ1-4; D possibly corresponds to TRBD1 (6 bases). The CDR3 covers 12 residues. Germline V gives CDR1 SQVTM, CDR2 ANQGSEA. With 4 bases removed from V and 8 bases from J, the gap between germline ends came to 11 bases. CDR3 region: CSVGTDREKLFF. CDR3 in DNA: TGCAGCGTTGGGACCGACAGGGAAAAACTGTTTTTT.

The chain joins TRBV19 to TRBJ1-2, with 8 bases identical to TRBD1. This CDR3 contains 14 residues. V gave up 6 bases and J gave up 2 bases; unmatched junction bases: 5. CDR1 is LNHDA and CDR2 is SQIVND in the germline V gene (reference sequence). The CDR3 sequence is CASSLWDRNYGYTF. The CDR3 bases are TGTGCCAGTAGCCTTTGGGACAGGAACTATGGCTACACCTTC. Based on the CDR3 plus reference TRBV19 and TRBJ1-2, the full variable domain is DGGITQSPKYLFRKEGQNVTLSCEQNLNHDAMYWYRQDPGQGLRLIYYSQIVNDFQKGDIAEGYSVSREKKESFPLTVTSAQKNPTAFYLCASSLWDRNYGYTFGSGTRLTVV.

The V gene is TRBV20-1, the J gene TRBJ2-7; D gene uncertain. The germline gives CDR1 DFQATT, CDR2 SNEGSKA (reference sequence). V was shortened by 5 bases and J by 5 bases, with 7 bases between the two germline ends. The length of the CDR3 is 10 residues. CDR3 amino acids: CSAGRDEQYF. The DNA for the CDR3 is TGCAGTGCTGGTCGGGACGAGCAGTACTTC.

J is TRBJ1-2 and V is TRBV18; possibly TRBD1 for D (6 bases). CDR3 length: 13 residues. Germline CDR1 is KGHSH and CDR2 is LQKENI. V lost 3 bases and J 4 bases, leaving 9 bases between the germline ends. The CDR3 nucleotides are TGTGCCAGCTCACCGGGGGCTAGCTATGGCTACACCTTC. Residues: CASSPGASYGYTF.

The chain employs TRBV29-1 and TRBJ1-2, with 10 bases lining up with TRBD1. V dropped 5 bases and J dropped 1; count of bases not matched to a gene: 22. Germline V gene data show CDR1 as SQVTM and CDR2 as ANQGSEA. The CDR3 covers 20 residues. As DNA, the CDR3 is TGCAGCGTTACATCCTACTCCCGGGACAGGGGAAAGGTAGTTAACTATGGCTACACCTTC. This encodes CSVTSYSRDRGKVVNYGYTF.

The chain couples TRBV7-6 to TRBJ2-7, with 8 bases fitting TRBD1. The V gene's germline CDR1 is SGHVS and CDR2 FNYEAQ. Trimming cost V 5 bases and J 4 bases; bases outside gene matches: 7. This CDR3 spans 14 amino acids. The CDR3 loop is CASSERTGWYEQYF. CDR3 nucleotide sequence: TGTGCCAGCAGCGAAAGGACAGGGTGGTACGAGCAGTACTTC.